Following are 4 T cell receptor beta chains from one sample sequenced in a study of T cell changes during pregnancy in multiple sclerosis. Profiling relied on immunoSEQ multiplex PCR, and the TCRdb table lists in-frame clones only, not all of them. The sample yields 70,000 to 100,000 clones, over 85% seen once. Here the sequenced sample was peripheral blood, taken in the first trimester of pregnancy. Receptor source: a female donor with multiple sclerosis, enrolled in a pregnancy study.

The chain is built from TRBV11-2 and TRBJ2-1; TRBD1 agrees at 8 bases. The junction had 8 bases not matched to a gene; V was cut back by 3 bases and J by 7 bases. The CDR3 runs to 15 residues. Germline-derived CDR1 and CDR2 are SGHAT and FQNNGV. Written as DNA, the CDR3 is TGTGCCAGCAGCTTCCCATCAGGGGGCGGGAATGAGCAGTTCTTC. Protein product: CASSFPSGGGNEQFF.

The chain recombines TRBV7-3 with TRBJ1-1, with TRBD1 as a possible D gene (5 bases). The V end was cut by 3 bases, the J end by 3 bases, with 14 bases between. Germline values: CDR1 SGHTA, CDR2 FQGTGA. This CDR3 has 15 amino acids. CDR3 sequence (DNA): TGTGCCAGCAGCTTCGGCGGAGGGGCACACACTGAAGCTTTCTTT. Amino acid sequence: CASSFGGGAHTEAFF.

Written as DNA, the CDR3 is TGCGCCAGCAGCTTGGCCGGGAGGGGAAACCCAGATACGCAGTATTTT. Translating it yields CASSLAGRGNPDTQYF. This chain joins TRBV5-1 and TRBJ2-3; 8 nucleotides align to TRBD2. The CDR3 is 16 amino acids. Per germline, CDR1 SGHRS and CDR2 YFSETQ. J was trimmed by 4 bases and V by 0 bases; bases with no gene match: 7.

V and J are TRBV9 and TRBJ1-6; D is possibly TRBD1 (6 bases). V was trimmed by 4 bases and J by 7 bases, leaving 15 bases between them. This CDR3 is 15 amino acids long. Germline V gene sequence: CDR1 SGDLS, CDR2 YYNGEE. The CDR3 DNA sequence: TGTGCCAGCAGCCCCCTCAGGACAGAGAATTCACCCCTCCACTTT. This gives the protein CASSPLRTENSPLHF. The complete variable domain, with remaining parts taken from reference TRBV9 and TRBJ1-6, reads DSGVTQTPKHLITATGQRVTLRCSPRSGDLSVYWYQQSLDQGLQFLIQYYNGEERAKGNILERFSAQQFPDLHSELNLSSLELGDSALYFCASSPLRTENSPLHFGNGTRLTVT.